Shown below are 21 T cell receptor beta chains from a single sample sequenced in a study of control samples from healthy donors and cancer patients. The table came from immunoSEQ multiplex PCR; TCRdb's copy has only in-frame clones and leaves some out. Of 150,000 to 200,000 clones listed, 90% to 95% are singletons. The sample comprised blood. Receptors originate from a woman aged 18 to 35 in good health.

The V gene is TRBV18, the J gene TRBJ2-1; D is unresolved. Germline CDR1 is KGHSH and CDR2 is LQKENI. The CDR3 runs to 10 residues. V dropped 8 bases and J dropped 9 bases, with 8 bases sitting between them. CDR3 loop: CASGVGEQFF. DNA of the CDR3: TGTGCCAGCGGGGTCGGTGAGCAGTTCTTC. Full variable domain (missing parts from reference TRBV18 and TRBJ2-1): NAGVMQNPRHLVRRRGQEARLRCSPMKGHSHVYWYRQLPEEGLKFMVYLQKENIIDESGMPKERFSAEFPKEGPSILRIQQVVRGDSAAYFCASGVGEQFFGPGTRLTVL.

The V call is TRBV28, the J call TRBJ2-2; D perhaps matches TRBD2 (6 bases). This CDR3 has 14 amino acids. Looked up from germline, CDR1 is MDHEN and CDR2 is SYDVKM. The ends were cut back, 4 bases at V and 6 bases at J, with 12 bases in the middle. DNA for the CDR3: TGTGCCAGCAGTTCACAGGAGGGGTCCGGGGAGCTGTTTTTT. Translating it yields CASSSQEGSGELFF.

In this sample, this clone turned up a few times. CDR3 region: CASSRRITTNEKLFF. In nucleotides, the CDR3 is TGTGCCAGCAGCCGGAGGATAACAACTAATGAAAAACTGTTTTTT. The rearrangement links TRBV3-1 (or the pseudogene TRBV3-2) to TRBJ1-4; no definite D call. Germline assignment: CDR1 LGHDT and CDR2 YNNKEL (reference sequence). V lost 4 bases and J 0 bases, leaving 9 bases between the germline ends. The CDR3 length is 15 residues.

The chain is built from TRBV7-2 and TRBJ1-2; possible D gene TRBD1, 6 bases. Germline CDR1 SGHTA, CDR2 FQGNSA. There are 13 residues in the CDR3. V lost 6 bases and J lost 6, with 14 bases in between. The CDR3 region is CASSPDRPDGYTF. The CDR3 DNA is TGTGCCAGCAGTCCCGACAGGCCAGATGGCTACACCTTC.

This sequence joins TRBV7-2 and TRBJ1-4; TRBD1 matches at 12 bases. The germline CDR1 and CDR2 sequences are SGHTA and FQGNSA. The CDR3 length is 14 residues. J gave up 12 bases and V 5 bases, and 7 bases lay outside the gene matches. The CDR3 region is CASSAGTGGRELFF. DNA of the CDR3: TGTGCCAGCAGCGCTGGGACAGGGGGCAGGGAACTGTTTTTT.

This chain connects TRBV6-2 or TRBV6-3 to TRBJ1-5, with 7 nucleotides matching TRBD1. Germline V lookup: CDR1 MNHEY, CDR2 SVGEGT. The CDR3 covers 16 residues. The V segment lost 7 bases and the J segment 3 bases; nucleotides outside the gene matches: 12. The chain's CDR3 is CASIPGGDSNNQPQHF. The CDR3 bases are TGTGCCAGCATCCCTGGAGGGGACAGTAACAATCAGCCCCAGCATTTT.

In its sample, this clone was seen once. This rearrangement joins TRBV24-1 to TRBJ2-3; D is undetermined. This CDR3 has 14 amino acids. V was cut by 4 bases and J by 0 bases, with 7 bases left in between. The germline V gene has CDR1 KGHDR and CDR2 SFDVKD. CDR3 coding DNA: TGTGCCACCAGTGACCAATACAGCACAGATACGCAGTATTTT. Amino acids: CATSDQYSTDTQYF.

This chain connects TRBV10-3 to TRBJ2-7, with 12 bases identical to TRBD1. The CDR3 is 14 amino acids. Germline-derived CDR1 and CDR2 are ENHRY and SYGVKD. J was trimmed by 7 bases and V by 4 bases; bases with no gene match: 5. The CDR3 nucleotides read TGTGCCATCAGTGGCCGGGACAGGGGGCTTGAGCAGTACTTC. Protein product: CAISGRDRGLEQYF.

The genes are TRBV7-9 and TRBJ1-2, with 9 bases that match TRBD1. The CDR3 has 14 residues. CDR1 and CDR2 from the germline V gene are SEHNR and FQNEAQ (reference sequence). The ends lost 2 bases at V and 7 bases at J; junction bases unmatched: 5. This CDR3 reads CASSLTGGASGYTF. The CDR3 DNA is TGTGCCAGCAGCTTAACAGGGGGCGCTTCTGGCTACACCTTC.

The CDR3 DNA reads as TGTGCCAGCAGCGTTAGGGGCATACCTGAGACAGATACGCAGTATTTT. This translates into CASSVRGIPETDTQYF. The chain combines TRBV9 with TRBJ2-3; tentative D call: TRBD1 (5 bases). V shed 2 bases and J shed 3 bases, with 16 bases lying between them. The CDR3 extends over 16 amino acids. Germline-derived CDR1 and CDR2 are SGDLS and YYNGEE.

This clone was detected many times. The CDR3 DNA sequence: TGTGCCAGCAGCGCCGCAGGGGGCAATCAGCCCCAGCATTTT. This sequence encodes CASSAAGGNQPQHF. The V gene is TRBV7-2, the J gene TRBJ1-5; D is perhaps TRBD1 (6 bases). The length of the CDR3 is 14 residues. CDR1 is SGHTA and CDR2 is FQGNSA in the germline V gene. V lost 5 bases, J lost 2 bases, and 10 bases lay in between.

The chain uses TRBV6-1 and TRBJ2-5; 10 bases fit TRBD1. V lost 4 bases, J lost 4 bases, and 15 bases stayed unmatched. CDR3 length: 18 amino acids. Germline lookup yields CDR1 MNHNS and CDR2 SASEGT. CDR3 coding DNA: TGTGCCAGCAGTGGAGGCGGGGTAGGGACAGGGGTTCGAGAGACCCAGTACTTC. Protein product: CASSGGGVGTGVRETQYF.

This chain links TRBV29-1 with TRBJ2-7, with D possibly being TRBD1 (5 bases). This CDR3 contains 13 residues. Per the germline V gene, CDR1 is SQVTM and CDR2 is ANQGSEA. V was cut by 8 bases and J by 2 bases, with 16 bases left in between. CDR3 amino acids: CSSAGDSTYEQYF. The CDR3, as DNA: TGCAGCTCGGCCGGAGACAGCACCTACGAGCAGTACTTC.

The genes are TRBV19 and TRBJ1-1, with a weak D call TRBD1 (5 bases). In germline, CDR1 is LNHDA, CDR2 SQIVND (reference sequence). This CDR3 has 13 amino acids. V lost 8 bases and J lost 0, with 10 bases in between. CDR3 loop: CASGGRMNTEAFF. Written as DNA, the CDR3 is TGTGCCAGTGGGGGACGCATGAACACTGAAGCTTTCTTT.

This rearrangement joins TRBV9 to TRBJ1-6; 9 bases are a match to TRBD1. The CDR3 is made up of 16 amino acids. Germline V gene sequence: CDR1 SGDLS, CDR2 YYNGEE. J was trimmed by 8 bases and V by 4 bases; bases with no gene match: 10. The CDR3 is CASSREPGQGYSPLHF. The CDR3 DNA reads TGTGCCAGCAGCCGTGAACCGGGACAGGGCTATTCACCCCTCCACTTT.

The DNA for the CDR3 is TGTGCCAGTAGCGACAGGGGAATGGCTGGGGCCAACGTCCTGACTTTC. This encodes CASSDRGMAGANVLTF. The chain couples TRBV19 to TRBJ2-6; 8 bases align to TRBD1. The germline gives CDR1 LNHDA, CDR2 SQIVND (reference sequence). After removal of 6 bases from V and 2 bases from J, the junction contained 6 bases not matched to a gene. The CDR3 runs 16 residues. Full variable domain (rest looked up from reference TRBV19 and TRBJ2-6): DGGITQSPKYLFRKEGQNVTLSCEQNLNHDAMYWYRQDPGQGLRLIYYSQIVNDFQKGDIAEGYSVSREKKESFPLTVTSAQKNPTAFYLCASSDRGMAGANVLTFGAGSRLTVL.

The chain employs TRBV19 and TRBJ2-2; D remains ambiguous. Germline V CDR1 and CDR2: LNHDA, SQIVND (reference sequence). Trimming took off 4 bases at V and 3 bases at J, with 9 bases between the two ends. The CDR3 runs to 14 residues. CDR3: CASSTRRDTGELFF. The CDR3 DNA follows: TGTGCCAGTAGTACCCGACGAGACACCGGGGAGCTGTTTTTT.

The V call is TRBV6-5, the J call TRBJ1-2; 11 positions agree with TRBD1. The CDR3 loop spans 13 amino acids. Unmatched junction bases numbered 6, after V lost 7 bases and J lost 8 bases. The germline V gene has CDR1 MNHEY and CDR2 SVGAGI. The CDR3: CASTRDRGEGYTF. The CDR3, as DNA: TGTGCCAGCACTCGGGACAGGGGGGAGGGCTACACCTTC.

The chain couples TRBV18 to TRBJ2-7; D uncertain. In germline, CDR1 is KGHSH, CDR2 LQKENI. The CDR3 totals 11 residues. V was cut by 4 bases and J by 3 bases, with 4 bases left in between. Written as DNA, the CDR3 is TGTGCCAGCTCACGTGTCTACGAGCAGTACTTC. Its translation is CASSRVYEQYF.

The chain couples TRBV27 to TRBJ2-7; no definite D call. V was cut by 1 base and J by 2 bases, with 6 bases left in between. The length of the CDR3 is 13 residues. The germline CDR1 and CDR2 sequences are MNHEY and SMNVEV (reference sequence). The DNA of the CDR3 is TGTGCCAGCAGTTTATACCCCGCCTACGAGCAGTACTTC. Protein product: CASSLYPAYEQYF.

The chain joins TRBV18 to TRBJ1-2; D may be TRBD1 (6 bases). The germline V gene has CDR1 KGHSH and CDR2 LQKENI. The CDR3 has 14 amino acids. The germline V and J ends were trimmed by 3 bases and 4 bases, with 12 bases remaining between them. For the CDR3, the DNA is TGTGCCAGCTCACCCAAACAGGGCCTCTATGGCTACACCTTC. It specifies CASSPKQGLYGYTF.